Below are 23 T cell receptor beta chains sequenced from a single sample in a study of blood T cell repertoires in COVID-19. Measured with immunoSEQ multiplex PCR; TCRdb has only the in-frame clones, and not every one. The table has about 83,000 clones, about 83% seen once; the top ten hold 7.5% to 9.5%. The specimen was peripheral blood. Receptors were obtained from a man aged 50 to 59 with active COVID-19.

V is TRBV27 and J is TRBJ2-6; D might be TRBD2 (6 bases). Germline V lookup: CDR1 MNHEY, CDR2 SMNVEV (reference sequence). This CDR3 spans 17 amino acids. Trimming pared 2 bases from V and 1 base from J, leaving 12 bases between. Here the CDR3 reads CASSLIAGRSGANVLTF. The CDR3 nucleotides are TGTGCCAGCAGTTTAATTGCGGGGCGTTCTGGGGCCAACGTCCTGACTTTC.

This clone was observed a few times. The V gene is TRBV6-1, the J gene TRBJ2-7; D ambiguous. Germline V gene lookup returns CDR1 MNHNS and CDR2 SASEGT. The V end lost 2 bases, the J end lost 3 bases, and 8 bases lay between the germline ends. The CDR3 runs 13 residues. The CDR3 sequence: CASSESVSYEQYF. The CDR3, as DNA: TGTGCCAGCAGTGAAAGCGTGAGCTACGAGCAGTACTTC.

The V call is TRBV7-8, the J call TRBJ2-5; tentative D call: TRBD1 (6 bases). Germline V lookup: CDR1 SGHVS, CDR2 FQNEAQ. CDR3 length equals 14 residues. With 8 bases removed from V and 5 bases from J, the gap between germline ends came to 18 bases. The CDR3 DNA follows: TGTGCCAGCTACACGGGGCAGGGGTGGGAGACCCAGTACTTC. This gives the protein CASYTGQGWETQYF.

This chain joins TRBV4-1 and TRBJ2-3; D call uncertain. Trimming shortened V by 1 base and J by 1 base, and 6 bases separated the two germline ends. The CDR3 length is 14 residues. CDR1 is MGHRA, CDR2 YSYEKL, per germline. In nucleotides, the CDR3 is TGCGCCAGCAGCCAAGGAGGTGGCACAGATACGCAGTATTTT. This sequence encodes CASSQGGGTDTQYF.

The rearrangement joins TRBV5-1 to TRBJ1-1; 7 nucleotides align to TRBD1. CDR1 is SGHRS, CDR2 YFSETQ, per germline. This CDR3 region has 16 residues. Trimming took 3 bases from V and 2 from J; bases not matched to a gene: 10. CDR3: CASSSKEGAGNTEAFF. The CDR3 region has the DNA TGCGCCAGCAGCTCCAAGGAGGGGGCAGGTAACACTGAAGCTTTCTTT. Complete variable domain (other parts from reference TRBV5-1 and TRBJ1-1): KAGVTQTPRYLIKTRGQQVTLSCSPISGHRSVSWYQQTPGQGLQFLFEYFSETQRNKGNFPGRFSGRQFSNSRSEMNVSTLELGDSALYLCASSSKEGAGNTEAFFGQGTRLTVV.

The chain links TRBV28 to TRBJ1-1, with 8 nucleotides matching TRBD1. CDR1 is MDHEN, CDR2 SYDVKM, per germline. The length of the CDR3 is 14 residues. The V segment lost 4 bases and the J segment 10 bases; nucleotides outside the gene matches: 11. In DNA form, the CDR3 reads TGTGCCAGCAGTTCCGGACAGGGAACAATAGGAGCTTTCTTT. Amino acid sequence: CASSSGQGTIGAFF. Based on the CDR3 plus reference TRBV28 and TRBJ1-1, the full variable domain is DVKVTQSSRYLVKRTGEKVFLECVQDMDHENMFWYRQDPGLGLRLIYFSYDVKMKEKGDIPEGYSVSREKKERFSLILESASTNQTSMYLCASSSGQGTIGAFFGQGTRLTVV.

V and J are TRBV4-3 and TRBJ1-3; the D gene is possibly TRBD1 (5 bases). The CDR3 loop spans 16 amino acids. With 4 bases removed from V and 2 bases from J, the gap between germline ends came to 15 bases. CDR1 and CDR2 from the germline V gene are LGHNA and YSLEER. The CDR3 DNA reads as TGCGCCAGCAGCCCGATGGGGGGATACCCTGGAAACACCATATATTTT. Encoded protein: CASSPMGGYPGNTIYF.

This rearrangement joins TRBV28 to TRBJ1-2; the D gene is possibly TRBD1 (6 bases). V was pared by 7 bases and J by 10 bases, with 16 bases between. The CDR3 runs 12 residues. The V gene's germline CDR1 is MDHEN and CDR2 SYDVKM. The CDR3 sequence: CASTDRFDVYTF. The CDR3 bases are TGTGCCAGCACCGACAGGTTTGATGTCTACACCTTC.

The rearrangement uses TRBV30 and TRBJ1-3; 7 bases agree with TRBD1. Unmatched junction bases numbered 0, after V lost 4 bases and J lost 0 bases. The CDR3 consists of 13 residues. Germline V CDR1 and CDR2: GTSNPN, SVGIG (reference sequence). The CDR3 DNA follows: TGTGCCTGGACAGGGGGCTCTGGAAACACCATATATTTT. Protein product: CAWTGGSGNTIYF.

The chain couples TRBV28 to TRBJ1-1; D gene ambiguous. CDR1 is MDHEN, CDR2 SYDVKM, per germline. This CDR3 region has 11 residues. The V and J ends lost 4 bases and 8 bases respectively, with 8 bases between them. The CDR3 DNA sequence: TGTGCCAGCAGTTACCGGTCCGAAGCTTTCTTT. Its protein is CASSYRSEAFF.

The chain joins TRBV9 to TRBJ2-3, with 12 bases matching TRBD2. The CDR3 has 16 residues. V shed 2 bases and J 1 base; nucleotides not matched to a gene: 2. CDR1 and CDR2 from the germline V gene are SGDLS and YYNGEE. The CDR3 sequence: CASSVTSGGRTDTQYF. The DNA of the CDR3 is TGTGCCAGCAGCGTGACTAGCGGGGGCCGCACAGATACGCAGTATTTT.

The CDR3 here is CASSLNAAGYEQYF. Written as DNA, the CDR3 is TGTGCCAGCAGCTTAAACGCGGCCGGCTACGAGCAGTACTTC. The chain couples TRBV7-2 to TRBJ2-7; D ambiguous. Trimming removed 2 bases from V and 3 bases from J, with 11 bases in between. Germline-derived CDR1 and CDR2 are SGHTA and FQGNSA. The CDR3 loop spans 14 amino acids.

The genes are TRBV11-2 and TRBJ2-3; D gene unclear. The CDR3 covers 11 residues. Germline-derived CDR1 and CDR2 are SGHAT and FQNNGV. Trimming took off 5 bases at V and 2 bases at J, with 2 bases between the two ends. The CDR3 loop is CASSHTDTQYF. The CDR3 DNA reads as TGTGCCAGCAGCCACACAGATACGCAGTATTTT.

CDR3 sequence: CASSQPLASSVAGELFF. The CDR3 DNA reads as TGCGCCAGCAGCCAACCTCTAGCGTCCTCGGTGGCCGGGGAGCTGTTTTTT. The chain employs TRBV4-1 and TRBJ2-2, with a possible D match to TRBD2 (6 bases). Per germline, CDR1 MGHRA and CDR2 YSYEKL. The CDR3 has 17 amino acids. Trimming removed 2 bases at V and 6 bases at J, with 19 bases between.

The chain carries TRBV5-1 and TRBJ2-7; D may be TRBD2 (6 bases). The CDR3 runs 14 residues. Germline V CDR1 and CDR2: SGHRS, YFSETQ. V lost 0 bases, J lost 2 bases, and 9 bases lay in between. CDR3 nucleotide sequence: TGCGCCAGCAGCTTGGCTAGCGACCCCTACGAGCAGTACTTC. Amino acids: CASSLASDPYEQYF.

This clone has a handful of counts. J is TRBJ2-2 and V is TRBV7-9; TRBD1 is a possible D gene (7 bases). Deletions cut 3 bases from V and 1 base from J, with 15 bases between. Germline loops: CDR1 SEHNR, CDR2 FQNEAQ (reference sequence). This CDR3 is built from 17 residues. The CDR3 DNA sequence: TGTGCCAGCAGCTTGGGACAGTACGGGGGGAACACCGGGGAGCTGTTTTTT. Residues: CASSLGQYGGNTGELFF.

V and J are TRBV27 and TRBJ1-6; D is uncertain. Deletions cut 3 bases from V and 7 bases from J, with 13 bases between. Germline CDR1 is MNHEY and CDR2 is SMNVEV (reference sequence). CDR3 length: 15 amino acids. The CDR3 DNA sequence: TGTGCCAGCAGTTTTGGTAACAGCTTCAATTCACCCCTCCACTTT. Translating gives CASSFGNSFNSPLHF.

V is TRBV5-6 and J is TRBJ1-4; D is possibly TRBD1 (5 bases). Trimming took 5 bases from V and 6 from J, leaving 17 bases between them. CDR3 size: 15 residues. Germline V gene lookup returns CDR1 SGHDT and CDR2 YYEEEE. The DNA of the CDR3 is TGTGCCAGCAGGTACCTTAAGGGCAGGGATGAAAAACTGTTTTTT. Its translation: CASRYLKGRDEKLFF.

In this sample, this clone turned up once. The chain recombines TRBV5-5 with TRBJ1-3, with TRBD1 matching over 10 bases. The germline V gene encodes CDR1 SGHKS and CDR2 YYEKEE (reference sequence). The V segment lost 0 bases and the J segment 4 bases; nucleotides outside the gene matches: 4. The CDR3 contains 16 residues. The CDR3 sequence: CASSLGQGARGNTIYF. CDR3 in DNA: TGTGCCAGCAGCTTGGGACAGGGGGCGCGCGGAAACACCATATATTTT.

CDR3 in DNA: TGTGCCAGTAGCCTCATGGGGGGAGGGACAGGGGCTGAAGCTTTCTTT. Its translation is CASSLMGGGTGAEAFF. V is TRBV19 and J is TRBJ1-1; 10 bases align to TRBD1. CDR1 LNHDA and CDR2 SQIVND come from the germline V gene (reference sequence). This CDR3 comprises 16 residues. J gave up 6 bases and V 6 bases, and 13 bases lay outside the gene matches.

This chain joins TRBV9 and TRBJ2-3, with a weak D call TRBD2 (6 bases). Trimming removed 0 bases from V and 2 bases from J, with 10 bases in between. The germline V gene has CDR1 SGDLS and CDR2 YYNGEE. CDR3 size: 15 residues. DNA of the CDR3: TGTGCCAGCAGCGTAGAGGCGGGGTCCACAGATACGCAGTATTTT. It specifies CASSVEAGSTDTQYF.

The V call is TRBV12-5, the J call TRBJ2-1; 9 bases map to TRBD1. Per the germline V gene, CDR1 is LGHNT and CDR2 is FRNRAP. J gave up 2 bases and V 5 bases, and 7 bases lay outside the gene matches. The CDR3 contains 16 residues. The CDR3 region is CASGRDRGDAYNEQFF. The CDR3 DNA follows: TGTGCTAGTGGTCGAGACAGGGGGGACGCCTACAATGAGCAGTTCTTC. The full variable domain, with the rest looked up from reference TRBV12-5 and TRBJ2-1, is DARVTQTPRHKVTEMGQEVTMRCQPILGHNTVFWYRQTMMQGLELLAYFRNRAPLDDSGMPKDRFSAEMPDATLATLKIQPSEPRDSAVYFCASGRDRGDAYNEQFFGPGTRLTVL.

V gene TRBV15 combines with J gene TRBJ2-1; 13 bases fit TRBD2. V shed 3 bases and J 7 bases; nucleotides not matched to a gene: 6. The CDR3 has 16 residues. Germline values: CDR1 LNHNV, CDR2 YYDKDF (reference sequence). As DNA, the CDR3 is TGTGCCACCAGCAGCCCGGGACTAGCGGGGATAAATGAGCAGTTCTTC. Its protein is CATSSPGLAGINEQFF. The full variable domain, its missing parts supplied by reference TRBV15 and TRBJ2-1, is DAMVIQNPRYQVTQFGKPVTLSCSQTLNHNVMYWYQQKSSQAPKLLFHYYDKDFNNEADTPDNFQSRRPNTSFCFLDIRSPGLGDTAMYLCATSSPGLAGINEQFFGPGTRLTVL.